The 2 T cell receptor beta chains listed next were all sequenced from one sample in a study of early T cells in non-severe SARS-CoV-2 infection. TCRdb redid the calling of the 5' RACE reads with MiXCR, one entry per CDR3 protein. The table records tens of thousands of distinct CDR3 sequences, over 7% of them present only once. The sample was whole blood. The receptors were gathered from an adult who was a healthcare worker with PCR-confirmed SARS-CoV-2 infection or an uninfected control (not recorded which).

The chain couples TRBV18 to TRBJ1-5; a possible D gene is TRBD1 (6 bases). CDR3 length equals 16 residues. CDR1 is KGHSH and CDR2 is LQKENI in the germline V gene. V was cut by 3 bases and J by 1 base, with 13 bases left in between. The CDR3 DNA reads as TGTGCCAGCTCACCCGGAGGACAGTTAAGCAATCAGCCCCAGCATTTT. As protein: CASSPGGQLSNQPQHF. Filled out from reference TRBV18 and TRBJ1-5, the complete variable domain reads NAGVMQNPRHLVRRRGQEARLRCSPMKGHSHVYWYRQLPEEGLKFMVYLQKENIIDESGMPKERFSAEFPKEGPSILRIQQVVRGDSAAYFCASSPGGQLSNQPQHFGDGTRLSIL.

Many counts were recorded for this clonotype. V and J are TRBV7-9 and TRBJ1-1; D is unresolved. V was trimmed by 1 base and J by 2 bases, leaving 11 bases between them. Germline CDR1 is SEHNR and CDR2 is FQNEAQ (reference sequence). The CDR3 has 15 amino acids. The CDR3 nucleotides are TGTGCCAGCAGCTTAGTCGAGTCGGGTAACACTGAAGCTTTCTTT. Encoded protein: CASSLVESGNTEAFF.